The 3 T cell receptor beta chains in this list originate from one sample, sequenced in a study of blood T cell repertoires in COVID-19. Method: immunoSEQ multiplex PCR; TCRdb's copy keeps in-frame clones and lacks some. This table has roughly 150,000 clones, around 80% appearing once. Material: PBMCs or T cells enriched from blood (not recorded which). The source is a woman between 65 and 79 years old in a cohort exposed to, infected with or recovered from COVID-19 (not recorded which).

The chain combines TRBV10-2 with TRBJ2-5; 12 bases agree with TRBD2. Losses at the gene ends were 7 bases for V and 4 bases for J; bases not matched to a gene: 4. The CDR3 is 14 residues long. CDR1 is WSHSY and CDR2 is SAAADI in the germline V gene. The CDR3 protein is CASKAGLAGETQYF. DNA for the CDR3: TGCGCCAGCAAAGCGGGACTAGCGGGAGAGACCCAGTACTTC.

The genes are TRBV19 and TRBJ2-2; 9 positions match TRBD1. V gave up 3 bases and J gave up 6 bases; unmatched junction bases: 8. This CDR3 region has 16 residues. In germline, CDR1 is LNHDA, CDR2 SQIVND (reference sequence). The CDR3 DNA is TGTGCCAGTAGTATTATCCCCACAGGGGGCCCCGGGGAGCTGTTTTTT. This gives the protein CASSIIPTGGPGELFF.

This chain uses TRBV19 with TRBJ1-2; weak D call: TRBD1 (6 bases). The CDR3 has 14 residues. Looked up from germline, CDR1 is LNHDA and CDR2 is SQIVND (reference sequence). V lost 3 bases, J lost 3 bases, and 11 bases lay in between. In DNA form, the CDR3 reads TGTGCCAGTAGTATCGTCAACAGGGACTATGGCTACACCTTC. Amino acids: CASSIVNRDYGYTF.